This T cell receptor beta chain was captured in a study of T cell changes during pregnancy in multiple sclerosis. This clone has a single count. This CDR3 comprises 12 residues. Trimming took 4 bases from V and 7 from J, leaving 10 bases between them. Germline V gene lookup returns CDR1 SQVTM and CDR2 ANQGSEA. Data came from immunoSEQ multiplex PCR; TCRdb stores just in-frame clones and leaves some out. This table holds approximately 87,000 clones, about 89% found once. Sequenced here: CD4+ T cells from peripheral blood mononuclear cells, sampled in the second trimester of pregnancy. The clonotype was recovered from a female donor with multiple sclerosis, enrolled in a pregnancy study. This rearrangement joins TRBV29-1 to TRBJ2-2; unclear D gene. The CDR3 sequence: CSVGATIGELFF. The CDR3 DNA is TGCAGCGTTGGCGCCACCATCGGGGAGCTGTTTTTT.